This TCR beta chain was captured by sequencing in a study of blood T cell repertoires in COVID-19. This CDR3 contains 14 residues. In germline, CDR1 is GTSNPN, CDR2 SVGIG (reference sequence). The ends were cut back, 1 base at V and 3 bases at J, with 13 bases in the middle. In assigning cohorts, the study relied on participant-reported clinical history. Recovery among Cohort 3 donors was established by two negative PCRs, clearance, or symptom resolution. Measured with immunoSEQ multiplex PCR; TCRdb has only the in-frame clones, and not every one. This sample has around 200,000 clones, with more than 80% found just once.

The specimen was PBMCs or T cells enriched from blood (not recorded which). The receptor was derived from a man aged 40-49 years who had recovered from COVID-19. V usage is TRBV30 and J usage is TRBJ2-7; tentatively, D is TRBD1 (6 bases). CDR3: CAWSGQGHYYEQYF. As DNA, the CDR3 is TGTGCCTGGAGTGGCCAGGGACACTACTACGAGCAGTACTTC.